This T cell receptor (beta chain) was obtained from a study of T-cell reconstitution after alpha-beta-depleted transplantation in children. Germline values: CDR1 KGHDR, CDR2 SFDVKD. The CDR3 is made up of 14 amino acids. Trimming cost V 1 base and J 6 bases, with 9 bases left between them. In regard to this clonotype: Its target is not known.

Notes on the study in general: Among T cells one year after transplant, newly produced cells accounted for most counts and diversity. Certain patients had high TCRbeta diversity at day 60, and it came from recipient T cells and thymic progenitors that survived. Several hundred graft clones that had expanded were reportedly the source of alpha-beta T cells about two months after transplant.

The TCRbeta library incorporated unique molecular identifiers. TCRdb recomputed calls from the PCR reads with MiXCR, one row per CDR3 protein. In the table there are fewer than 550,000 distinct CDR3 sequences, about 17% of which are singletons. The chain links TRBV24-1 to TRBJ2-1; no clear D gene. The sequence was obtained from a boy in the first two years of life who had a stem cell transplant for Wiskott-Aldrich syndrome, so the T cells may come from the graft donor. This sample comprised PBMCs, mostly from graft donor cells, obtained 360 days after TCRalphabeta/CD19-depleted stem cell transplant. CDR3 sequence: CATSDLEVTNEQFF. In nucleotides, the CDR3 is TGTGCCACCAGTGATTTAGAAGTTACCAATGAGCAGTTCTTC.